The present TCR beta chain was sequenced within a study of beta chain features in type 1 diabetes. Overall study findings and caveats: There was no resolution here of whether HLA type influences TCRB rearrangement. In type 1 diabetes patients, VDJ junctions had fewer insertions; deletions at these junctions were more frequent. Short templates might get an advantage during PCR, and this would be equal in patients and controls. Across all four CD4+ subsets, people with type 1 diabetes showed modestly shorter TCRB CDR3s.

As every portion of the isolated RNA was reverse transcribed, the sequencing read expressed TCRB transcripts. Using immunoSEQ multiplex PCR, the repertoire was profiled, and TCRdb retains in-frame clones only, with some absent. The sample holds tens of thousands of clones, about 40% seen once. About this clone itself: Antigen unknown.

It was via CD45RO/CCR7/CD25/CD127/CD95/CD27 that CD4+ naive, central memory, regulatory and stem cell-like memory cells were sorted. The CDR3 runs to 17 residues. V was shortened by 1 base and J by 1 base, with 16 bases between the two germline ends. Germline V gene sequence: CDR1 LGHNA, CDR2 YNFKEQ. This chain uses TRBV4-2 with TRBJ1-1, with D possibly matching TRBD1 (6 bases). The specimen sequenced was Tregs from blood. The receptor's source is a man under 40 with type 1 diabetes. The CDR3 DNA reads as TGTGCCAGCAGCCAAGCTACTTGGGGGCGCCCGAACACTGAAGCTTTCTTT. It is translated as CASSQATWGRPNTEAFF.